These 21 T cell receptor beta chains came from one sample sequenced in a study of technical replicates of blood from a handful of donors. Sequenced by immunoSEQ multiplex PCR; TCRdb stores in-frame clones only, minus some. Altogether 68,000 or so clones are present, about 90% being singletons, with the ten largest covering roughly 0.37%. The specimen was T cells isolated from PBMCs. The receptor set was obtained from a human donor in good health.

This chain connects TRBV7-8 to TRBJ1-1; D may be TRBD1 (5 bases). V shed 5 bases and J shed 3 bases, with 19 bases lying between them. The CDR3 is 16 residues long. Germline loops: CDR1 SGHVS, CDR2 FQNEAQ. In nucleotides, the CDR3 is TGTGCCAGCAGCCCAGCCCCCCAAGGGGTTCACACTGAAGCTTTCTTT. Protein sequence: CASSPAPQGVHTEAFF.

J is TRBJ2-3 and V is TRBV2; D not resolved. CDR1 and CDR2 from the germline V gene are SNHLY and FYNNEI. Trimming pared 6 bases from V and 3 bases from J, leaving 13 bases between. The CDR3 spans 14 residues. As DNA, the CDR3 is TGTGCCAGCAGAAACTCAAGAAGTACAGATACGCAGTATTTT. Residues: CASRNSRSTDTQYF.

CDR3 region: CASSDDRSHQTQYF. CDR3 bases: TGTGCCAGCAGCGACGACAGGTCCCACCAGACCCAGTACTTC. The gene calls are TRBV2 and TRBJ2-5; TRBD1 might be the D (6 bases). CDR1 is SNHLY and CDR2 is FYNNEI in the germline V gene. The CDR3 contains 14 residues. The V and J ends lost 6 bases and 6 bases respectively, with 17 bases between them.

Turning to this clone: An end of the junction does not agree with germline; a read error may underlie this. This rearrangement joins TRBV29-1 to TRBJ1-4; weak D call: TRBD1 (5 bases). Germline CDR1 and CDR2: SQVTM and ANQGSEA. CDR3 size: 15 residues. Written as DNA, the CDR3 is TGCAGCGTCGAAGGGGTAGGGAGAGACTCTGAAAAACTGTTTTTT. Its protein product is CSVEGVGRDSEKLFF.

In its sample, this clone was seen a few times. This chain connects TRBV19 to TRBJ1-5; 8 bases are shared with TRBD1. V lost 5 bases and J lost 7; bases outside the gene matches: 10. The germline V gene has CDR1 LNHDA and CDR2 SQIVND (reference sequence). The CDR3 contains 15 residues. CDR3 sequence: CASSPTPTGEQPQHF. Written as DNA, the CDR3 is TGTGCCAGTAGTCCCACCCCGACAGGGGAGCAGCCCCAGCATTTT.

This chain's CDR3 is CAISESYEAFF. DNA for the CDR3: TGTGCCATCAGTGAGTCTTATGAAGCTTTCTTT. The chain joins TRBV10-3 to TRBJ1-1; D is uncertain. Trimming took 0 bases from V and 7 from J, leaving 3 bases between them. The CDR3 totals 11 residues. Per the germline V gene, CDR1 is ENHRY and CDR2 is SYGVKD.

The CDR3 spells CASSLGQGFTEQFF. The CDR3 DNA is TGCGCCAGCAGCTTGGGACAGGGATTTACTGAGCAGTTCTTC. This chain connects TRBV5-1 to TRBJ2-1, with 7 bases identical to TRBD1. The CDR3 has 14 residues. Germline V gene lookup returns CDR1 SGHRS and CDR2 YFSETQ. V lost 0 bases to trimming and J lost 9 bases; unmatched junction nucleotides: 6.

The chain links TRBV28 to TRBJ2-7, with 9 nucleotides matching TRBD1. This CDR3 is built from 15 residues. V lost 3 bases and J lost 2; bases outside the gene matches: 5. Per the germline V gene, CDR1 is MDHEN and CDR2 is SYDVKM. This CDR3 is CASSFPGQGTYEQYF. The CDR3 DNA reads TGTGCCAGCAGTTTCCCGGGACAGGGTACCTACGAGCAGTACTTC.

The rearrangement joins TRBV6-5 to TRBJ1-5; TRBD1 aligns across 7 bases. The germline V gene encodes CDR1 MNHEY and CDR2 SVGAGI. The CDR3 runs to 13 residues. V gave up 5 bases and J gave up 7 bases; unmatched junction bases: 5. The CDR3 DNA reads TGTGCCAGCAGTGCCGGAGGGGGCCAGCCCCAGCATTTT. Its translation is CASSAGGGQPQHF.

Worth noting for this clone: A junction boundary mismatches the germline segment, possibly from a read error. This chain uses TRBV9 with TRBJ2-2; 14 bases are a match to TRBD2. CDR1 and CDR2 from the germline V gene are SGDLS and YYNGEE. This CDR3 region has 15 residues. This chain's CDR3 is CASSVGLAGGGELFF. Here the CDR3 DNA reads TGTGCCAGCAGTGTAGGACTAGCGGGAGGCGGGGAGCTGTTTTTT.

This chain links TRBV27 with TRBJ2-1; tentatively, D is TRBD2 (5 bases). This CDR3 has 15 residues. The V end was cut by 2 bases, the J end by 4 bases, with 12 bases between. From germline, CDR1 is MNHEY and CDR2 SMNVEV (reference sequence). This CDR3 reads CASSLEGVPYNEQFF. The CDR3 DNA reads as TGTGCCAGCAGTTTAGAGGGAGTCCCTTACAATGAGCAGTTCTTC.

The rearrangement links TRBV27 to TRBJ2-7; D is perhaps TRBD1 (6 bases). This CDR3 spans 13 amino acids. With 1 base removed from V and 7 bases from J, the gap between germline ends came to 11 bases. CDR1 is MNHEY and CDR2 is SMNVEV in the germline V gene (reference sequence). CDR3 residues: CASSLLDRSEQYF. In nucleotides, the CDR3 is TGTGCCAGCAGTTTATTGGACAGATCTGAGCAGTACTTC.

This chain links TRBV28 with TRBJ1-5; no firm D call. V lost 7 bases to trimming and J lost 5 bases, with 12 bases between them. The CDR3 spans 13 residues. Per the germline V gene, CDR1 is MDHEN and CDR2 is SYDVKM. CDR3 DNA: TGTGCCAGCACCCTTTGGACTTATCAGCCCCAGCATTTT. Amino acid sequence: CASTLWTYQPQHF.

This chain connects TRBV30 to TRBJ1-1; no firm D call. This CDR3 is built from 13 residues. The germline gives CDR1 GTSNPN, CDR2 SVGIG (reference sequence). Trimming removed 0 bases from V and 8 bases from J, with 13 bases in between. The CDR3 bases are TGTGCCTGGAGTGTACTATCAGAATGGGAAGCTTTCTTT. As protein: CAWSVLSEWEAFF.

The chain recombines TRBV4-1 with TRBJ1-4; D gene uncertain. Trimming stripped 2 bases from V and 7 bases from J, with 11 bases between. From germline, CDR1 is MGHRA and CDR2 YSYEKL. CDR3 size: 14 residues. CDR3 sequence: CASSQLALVEKLFF. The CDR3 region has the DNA TGCGCCAGCAGCCAATTAGCACTGGTTGAAAAACTGTTTTTT.

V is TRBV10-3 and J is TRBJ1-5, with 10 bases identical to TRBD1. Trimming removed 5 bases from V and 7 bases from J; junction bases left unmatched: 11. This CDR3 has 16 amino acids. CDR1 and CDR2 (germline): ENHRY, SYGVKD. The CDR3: CAISPGQGPREQPQHF. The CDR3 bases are TGTGCCATCAGTCCGGGACAGGGGCCCCGGGAGCAGCCCCAGCATTTT.

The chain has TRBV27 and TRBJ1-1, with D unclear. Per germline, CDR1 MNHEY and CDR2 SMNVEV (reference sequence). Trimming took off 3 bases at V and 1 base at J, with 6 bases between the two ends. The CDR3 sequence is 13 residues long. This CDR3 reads CASSLSRNTEAFF. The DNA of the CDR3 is TGTGCCAGCAGTTTGTCGAGGAACACTGAAGCTTTCTTT.

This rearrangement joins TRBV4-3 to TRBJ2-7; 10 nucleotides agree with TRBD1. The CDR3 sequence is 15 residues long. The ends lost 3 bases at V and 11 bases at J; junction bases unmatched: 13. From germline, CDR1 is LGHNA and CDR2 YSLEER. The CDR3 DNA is TGCGCCAGCAGCCAGGACAGGGGGATAAAGGGGGTCGAGTACTTC. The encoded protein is CASSQDRGIKGVEYF.

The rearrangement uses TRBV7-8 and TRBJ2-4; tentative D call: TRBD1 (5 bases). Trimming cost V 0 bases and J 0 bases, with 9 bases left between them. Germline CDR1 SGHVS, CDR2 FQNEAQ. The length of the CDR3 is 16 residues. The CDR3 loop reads CASSLATALAKNIQYF. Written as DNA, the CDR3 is TGTGCCAGCAGCTTAGCGACAGCTCTAGCCAAAAACATTCAGTACTTC.

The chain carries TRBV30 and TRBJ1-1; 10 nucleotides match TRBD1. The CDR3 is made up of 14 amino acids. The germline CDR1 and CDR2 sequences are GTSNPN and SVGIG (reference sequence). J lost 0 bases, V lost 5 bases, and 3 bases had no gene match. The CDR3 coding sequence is TGTGCCTGGGACAGGGGGCGCATGAACACTGAAGCTTTCTTT. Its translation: CAWDRGRMNTEAFF.

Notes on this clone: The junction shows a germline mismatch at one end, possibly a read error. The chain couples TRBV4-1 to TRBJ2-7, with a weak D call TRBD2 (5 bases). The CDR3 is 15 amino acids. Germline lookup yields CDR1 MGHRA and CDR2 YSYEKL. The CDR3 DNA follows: TGCGCCAGCGGCCAAGAAGAGGGAATGGGCTACGAGCAGTACTTC. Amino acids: CASGQEEGMGYEQYF.